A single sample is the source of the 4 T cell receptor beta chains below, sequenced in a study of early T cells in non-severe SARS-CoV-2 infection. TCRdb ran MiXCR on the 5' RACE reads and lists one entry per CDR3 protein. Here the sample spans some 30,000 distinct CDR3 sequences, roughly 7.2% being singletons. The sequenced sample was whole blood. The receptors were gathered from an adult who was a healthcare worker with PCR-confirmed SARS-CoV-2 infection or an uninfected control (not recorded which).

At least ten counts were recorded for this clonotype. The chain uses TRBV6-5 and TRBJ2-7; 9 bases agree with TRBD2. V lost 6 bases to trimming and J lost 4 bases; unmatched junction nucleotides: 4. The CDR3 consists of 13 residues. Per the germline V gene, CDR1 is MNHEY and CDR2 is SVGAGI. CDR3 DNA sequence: TGTGCCAGCAGCCTCGGACTAGCGTACGAGCAGTACTTC. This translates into CASSLGLAYEQYF.

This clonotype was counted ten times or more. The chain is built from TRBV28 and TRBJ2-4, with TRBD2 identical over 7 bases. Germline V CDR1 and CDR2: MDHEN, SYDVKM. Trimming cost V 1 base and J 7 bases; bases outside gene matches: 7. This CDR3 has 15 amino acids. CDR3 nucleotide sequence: TGTGCCAGCAGTTTATTGGGGGGAGCGGGGAACATTCAGTACTTC. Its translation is CASSLLGGAGNIQYF.

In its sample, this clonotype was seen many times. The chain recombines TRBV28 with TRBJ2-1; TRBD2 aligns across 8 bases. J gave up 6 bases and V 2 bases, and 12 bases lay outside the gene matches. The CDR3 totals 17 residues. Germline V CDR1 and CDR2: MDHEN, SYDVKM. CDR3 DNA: TGTGCCAGCAGTTTAGGGCACGGGAGGGCCGTGGGCAATGAGCAGTTCTTC. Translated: CASSLGHGRAVGNEQFF.

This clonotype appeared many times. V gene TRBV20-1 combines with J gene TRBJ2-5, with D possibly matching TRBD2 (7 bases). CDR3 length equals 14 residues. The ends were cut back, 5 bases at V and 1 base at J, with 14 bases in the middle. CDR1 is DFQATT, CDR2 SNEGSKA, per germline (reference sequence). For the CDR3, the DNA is TGCAGTGCTCCGGGGGGCGGTTCCCAAGAGACCCAGTACTTC. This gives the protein CSAPGGGSQETQYF.